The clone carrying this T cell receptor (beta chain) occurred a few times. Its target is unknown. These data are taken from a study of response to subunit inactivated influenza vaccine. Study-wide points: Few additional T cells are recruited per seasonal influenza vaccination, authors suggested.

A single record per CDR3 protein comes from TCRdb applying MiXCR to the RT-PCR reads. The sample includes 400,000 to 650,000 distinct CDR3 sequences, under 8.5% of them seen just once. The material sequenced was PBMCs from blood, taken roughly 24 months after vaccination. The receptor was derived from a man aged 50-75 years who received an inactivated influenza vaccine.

DNA of the CDR3: TGCGCCAGCAGCCAAGATATTGGGGTGGGCTATGGCTACACCTTC. It encodes CASSQDIGVGYGYTF. V is TRBV4-3 and J is TRBJ1-2; D is unclear. The CDR3 extends over 15 amino acids. Germline CDR1 LGHNA, CDR2 YSLEER. Trimming pared 0 bases from V and 4 bases from J, leaving 12 bases between.